This T cell receptor beta chain came from a study of CD8 T cells in Susac syndrome. Study outcomes and limitations: In its TCR sequencing and HLA analysis, the study acknowledged that the number of individuals was relatively small.

Reverse transcription of 0.5 to 1 ug RNA was performed with random hexamers. With immunoSEQ multiplex PCR, TCR beta CDR3 was amplified across 54 Vbeta and 13 Jbeta. Each CDR3 protein is one row after TCRdb ran MiXCR on the immunoSEQ multiplex PCR reads. The table records 78,000 or so distinct CDR3 sequences, roughly 95% of them present only once. Notes on this clonotype: Its antigen is currently unknown.

Between the trimmed V and J ends, which lost 2 bases and 5 bases, there was a span of 9 bases. The CDR3 consists of 13 residues. Germline V gives CDR1 MNHEY, CDR2 SMNVEV (reference sequence). This sequence joins TRBV27 and TRBJ1-1; no reliable D call. Sequencing used CD8+ T cells from PBMCs. This clonotype originated in a human donor with multiple sclerosis. This chain's CDR3 is CASSLGASTEAFF. The CDR3 bases are TGTGCCAGCAGTTTAGGCGCTAGTACTGAAGCTTTCTTT.